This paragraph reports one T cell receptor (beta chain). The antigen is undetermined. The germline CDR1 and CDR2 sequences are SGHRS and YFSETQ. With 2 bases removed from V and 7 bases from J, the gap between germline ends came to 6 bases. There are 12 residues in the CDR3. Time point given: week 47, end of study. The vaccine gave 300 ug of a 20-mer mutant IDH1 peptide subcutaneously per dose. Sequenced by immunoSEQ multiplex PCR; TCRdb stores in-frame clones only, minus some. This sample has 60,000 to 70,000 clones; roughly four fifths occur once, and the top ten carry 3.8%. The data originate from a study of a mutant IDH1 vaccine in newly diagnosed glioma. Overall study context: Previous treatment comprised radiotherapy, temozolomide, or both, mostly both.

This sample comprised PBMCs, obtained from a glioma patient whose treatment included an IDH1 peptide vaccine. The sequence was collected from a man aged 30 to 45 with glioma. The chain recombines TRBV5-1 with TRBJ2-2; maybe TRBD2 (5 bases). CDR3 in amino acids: CASSFAGGELFF. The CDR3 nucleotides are TGCGCCAGCAGCTTCGCGGGCGGGGAGCTGTTTTTT.